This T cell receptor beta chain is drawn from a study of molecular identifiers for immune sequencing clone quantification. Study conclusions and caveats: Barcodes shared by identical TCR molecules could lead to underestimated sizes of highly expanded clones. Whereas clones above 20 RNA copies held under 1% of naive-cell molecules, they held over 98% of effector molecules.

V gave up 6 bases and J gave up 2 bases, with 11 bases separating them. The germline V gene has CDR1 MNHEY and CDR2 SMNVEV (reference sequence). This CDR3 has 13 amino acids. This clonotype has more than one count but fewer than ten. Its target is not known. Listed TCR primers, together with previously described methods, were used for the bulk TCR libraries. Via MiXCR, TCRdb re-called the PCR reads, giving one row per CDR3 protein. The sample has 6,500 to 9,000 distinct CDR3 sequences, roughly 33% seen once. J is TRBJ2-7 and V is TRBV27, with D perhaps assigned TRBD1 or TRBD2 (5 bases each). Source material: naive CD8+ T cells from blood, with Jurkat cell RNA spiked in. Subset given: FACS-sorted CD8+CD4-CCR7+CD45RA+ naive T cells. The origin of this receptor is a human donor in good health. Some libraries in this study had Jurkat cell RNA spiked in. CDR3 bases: TGTGCCAGCAGACCAGGGACGACCTACGAGCAGTACTTC. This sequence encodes CASRPGTTYEQYF.